The next 10 T cell receptor beta chains were all read from a single sample in a study of blood T cells in healthy people across ages. Through a sample-barcoded 5' primer and a J-beta primer mix, a second PCR was run for roughly 6 to 11 cycles. Using its own MiXCR run on the 5' RACE reads, TCRdb lists one record per CDR3 protein. The sample lists about 560,000 distinct CDR3 sequences, roughly a quarter occurring once. These data also featured in a second study, about T cells of mothers and their children.

Sequenced: blood. Receptors were obtained from a boy younger than 10 in good health.

The DNA for the CDR3 is TGCAGCGTTGAAAAGGGAAGGGGAGAGACCCAGTACTTC. Its protein product is CSVEKGRGETQYF. The V gene is TRBV29-1, the J gene TRBJ2-5; the D gene is possibly TRBD1 (5 bases). The CDR3 length is 13 residues. Trimming left V 2 bases short and J 4 bases short, with 11 bases between. CDR1 and CDR2 from the germline V gene are SQVTM and ANQGSEA.

This chain connects TRBV30 to TRBJ2-5, with D perhaps TRBD1 (5 bases). The CDR3 is made up of 16 amino acids. The V end lost 0 bases, the J end lost 11 bases, and 25 bases lay between the germline ends. Looked up from germline, CDR1 is GTSNPN and CDR2 is SVGIG (reference sequence). CDR3 bases: TGTGCCTGGAGTGTACCCGTACTCAGACAGCTACGAGAGCAGTACTTC. Its protein product is CAWSVPVLRQLREQYF.

For the CDR3, the DNA is TGTGCCAGCAGCTTAAGTGGTAGCGGGGGCCCAGATACGCAGTATTTT. Its translation: CASSLSGSGGPDTQYF. This rearrangement joins TRBV7-3 to TRBJ2-3, with 9 bases fitting TRBD2. V trimming: 1 base; J trimming: 4 bases; junction bases outside the gene matches: 6. In germline, CDR1 is SGHTA, CDR2 FQGTGA. There are 16 residues in the CDR3.

The rearrangement joins TRBV7-9 to TRBJ1-4; D not certain. CDR1 SEHNR and CDR2 FQNEAQ come from the germline V gene (reference sequence). Trimming pared 1 base from V and 3 bases from J, leaving 9 bases between. The CDR3 runs 15 residues. The CDR3 loop is CASSLDLISNEKLFF. The CDR3 region has the DNA TGTGCCAGCAGCTTAGACCTTATCTCTAATGAAAAACTGTTTTTT.

In this sample, this clonotype turned up a few times. The chain links TRBV9 to TRBJ2-5, with a tentative D call TRBD2 (6 bases). V gave up 4 bases and J gave up 5 bases, with 18 bases separating them. The germline gives CDR1 SGDLS, CDR2 YYNGEE. The CDR3 sequence is 15 residues long. CDR3 nucleotide sequence: TGTGCCAGCAGCCCCGGAGGACATGCGGGGGAGACCCAGTACTTC. The encoded protein is CASSPGGHAGETQYF.

In this sample, this clonotype turned up a few times. The DNA for the CDR3 is TGTGCCAGCAGCCCCCGGACTAGCGGGAGTATGGGATACGAGCAGTACTTC. It codes for CASSPRTSGSMGYEQYF. The V and J genes are TRBV7-2 and TRBJ2-7; TRBD2 aligns across 13 bases. After removal of 5 bases from V and 4 bases from J, the junction contained 11 bases not matched to a gene. This CDR3 spans 17 amino acids. Germline V CDR1 and CDR2: SGHTA, FQGNSA.

This clonotype was detected a few times. V and J are TRBV25-1 and TRBJ1-4, with D maybe TRBD1 (5 bases). Germline CDR1 and CDR2: MGHDK and SYGVNS. V was cut by 4 bases and J by 4 bases, with 10 bases left in between. The CDR3 length is 14 residues. CDR3 sequence reads: CASSAGTSNEKLFF. CDR3 sequence (DNA): TGTGCCAGCAGTGCCGGGACGAGTAATGAAAAACTGTTTTTT.

The gene calls are TRBV27 and TRBJ2-4; 10 bases map to TRBD2. V lost 3 bases and J lost 0; bases outside the gene matches: 5. Germline CDR1 reads MNHEY; CDR2 reads SMNVEV (reference sequence). The CDR3 consists of 17 residues. The CDR3 DNA sequence: TGTGCCAGCAGTTTGGGACTAGCGTCGCTAGCCAAAAACATTCAGTACTTC. Translation: CASSLGLASLAKNIQYF.

The chain recombines TRBV12-3 or TRBV12-4 with TRBJ1-5, with D perhaps matching TRBD1 (5 bases). The length of the CDR3 is 16 residues. V lost 3 bases to trimming and J lost 1 base, with 13 bases between them. CDR3 protein: CASSFGGARSNQPQHF. CDR3 nucleotides: TGTGCCAGCAGTTTCGGAGGGGCGCGGAGCAATCAGCCCCAGCATTTT.

The V gene is TRBV6-6, the J gene TRBJ2-7, with D possibly being TRBD1 (6 bases). V was clipped by 2 bases and J by 2 bases, with 16 bases between them. CDR1 and CDR2 from the germline V gene are MNHNY and SVGAGI (reference sequence). This CDR3 is 16 amino acids long. CDR3 sequence: CASSYPSRDRTYEQYF. The CDR3, as DNA: TGTGCCAGCAGTTACCCTTCCCGAGACAGGACCTACGAGCAGTACTTC.